This is a list of T cell receptor beta chains from one sample in a study of blood T cell repertoires in COVID-19. This table comes from immunoSEQ multiplex PCR, and its TCRdb copy is limited to in-frame clones, with some not included. The profile shows about 460,000 clones, approximately 91% of them singletons. The sequencing input was PBMCs or T cells enriched from blood (not recorded which). Receptors originate from a woman aged 60-70 years who had recovered from COVID-19. The conserved cysteine and the conserved F or W are not part of the CDR3 here.

J | V | CDR3
TRBJ2-5 | TRBV7-8 | ASSSDKETQY
TRBJ1-3 | TRBV24-1 | ATSDSSRTGGGNTIY
TRBJ1-1 | TRBV7-2 | ASSSFPRGSPEAF
TRBJ2-3 | TRBV9 | ASSVEPVTDTQY
TRBJ1-1 | TRBV10-3 | AISASSDSRMNTEAF
TRBJ1-2 | TRBV3-1/TRBV3-2 | ASSQGGSPRGYT
TRBJ1-4 | TRBV10-3 | ASSSRGDEKLF
TRBJ1-3 | TRBV19 | ASSMVAAAGNTIY
TRBJ1-5 | TRBV7-9 | ASSTGTSNQPQH
TRBJ2-7 | TRBV5-1 | ASSPGQGSSYEQY
TRBJ1-5 | TRBV19 | ASRPGQGRQPQH
TRBJ2-7 | TRBV6-5 | ASSSGTPMAIYEQY
TRBJ2-5 | TRBV2 | ASSPTSRETQY
TRBJ1-1 | TRBV7-6 | ASSPPGQQAF
TRBJ1-2 | TRBV4-1 | ASSQDRSEFDGYT
TRBJ2-1 | TRBV29-1 | SVGGRGDEQF
TRBJ1-2 | TRBV15 | ATSRDRASPGGYGYT
TRBJ1-2 | TRBV15 | ATRDPDREWGYT
TRBJ2-3 | TRBV7-2 | ASSLDRTVTDTQY
TRBJ2-5 | TRBV2 | ASSEGGLAVQETQY
TRBJ2-1 | TRBV9 | ASSPRLAGGQEQF
TRBJ2-2 | TRBV5-6 | ASSLFWGAGELF
TRBJ1-3 | TRBV19 | ASSMGATGNTIY
TRBJ2-5 | TRBV6-5 | ASSLRQEETQY
TRBJ2-2 | TRBV4-1 | ASSQGPGLAPPGELF
TRBJ2-1 | TRBV6-2/TRBV6-3 | ASSTGGWVEQF
TRBJ2-2 | TRBV18 | ASSPPGQLNTGELF
TRBJ1-2 | TRBV3-1/TRBV3-2 | ASSRRESGYGYT
TRBJ1-2 | TRBV19 | ASSLPLHYGYT
TRBJ1-1 | TRBV5-1 | ASSAQGITNTEAF
TRBJ1-6 | TRBV18 | ASSPNGQGRSPLH
TRBJ2-7 | TRBV3-1/TRBV3-2 | ASSQERGIYEQY
TRBJ1-2 | TRBV11-2 | ASSLAVQGYGYT
TRBJ1-1 | TRBV9 | ASSVWTGEAF
TRBJ1-1 | TRBV25-1 | ASTPHRGEGTEAF
TRBJ1-1 | TRBV5-4 | ASSAGGRGGTEAF
TRBJ1-2 | TRBV24-1 | ATSDLIRWGKGADGYT
TRBJ2-4 | TRBV3-1/TRBV3-2 | ASSQGRGIAKNIQY
TRBJ1-6 | TRBV5-4 | ASSFGGQVNSPLH
TRBJ1-3 | TRBV5-4 | ASSLGGLRSGNTIY
TRBJ1-1 | TRBV12-3/TRBV12-4 | ASSFEAGGAF
TRBJ1-6 | TRBV27 | ASSWDRIDSYNSPLH
TRBJ1-1 | TRBV6-6 | ASSYSHRDTEAF
TRBJ1-2 | TRBV27 | ASSDKGAGYGYT
TRBJ1-4 | TRBV19 | ASSILGQREKLF
TRBJ2-5 | TRBV5-1 | ASSSSSGGAWAQY
TRBJ1-6 | TRBV5-1 | ASSYGYSGSPSPLH
TRBJ2-4 | TRBV14 | ASSQDYKRPKNIQY
TRBJ2-6 | TRBV19 | ASSIGREGSGANVLT
TRBJ1-5 | TRBV6-5 | ASGGQGYQPQH